These 21 T cell receptor beta chains share one sample of origin, sequenced in a study of cytomegalovirus exposure and HLA in healthy donors. The PCR used 60 Vbeta and 13 Jbeta primers. The protocol was immunoSEQ multiplex PCR, while the TCRdb copy is restricted to in-frame clones and leaves out a portion. The profile covers more than 100,000 clones, with approximately 66% appearing a single time and more than 3% taken by the ten largest. The material sequenced was PBMCs. The source of these receptors is a woman aged 45-65 years in good health and CMV-seronegative.

V gene TRBV7-9 combines with J gene TRBJ2-1; 9 nucleotides line up with TRBD2. The CDR3 length is 19 residues. CDR1 is SEHNR, CDR2 FQNEAQ, per germline (reference sequence). The trim removed 1 base at V and 0 bases at J, leaving 10 bases unmatched. CDR3 sequence reads: CASSLDQGSGGLSYNEQFF. CDR3 coding DNA: TGTGCCAGCAGCTTAGATCAGGGTAGCGGGGGCCTCTCCTACAATGAGCAGTTCTTC.

The chain's CDR3 is CASSSDMSGANVLTF. Here the CDR3 DNA reads TGTGCCAGCAGCTCTGACATGAGCGGGGCCAACGTCCTGACTTTC. This chain joins TRBV7-9 and TRBJ2-6, with no clear D. Germline V gene lookup returns CDR1 SEHNR and CDR2 FQNEAQ (reference sequence). The V and J ends lost 4 bases and 4 bases respectively, with 11 bases between them. The CDR3 has 15 residues.

This chain links TRBV28 with TRBJ2-5, with 7 bases identical to TRBD1. Germline V gene lookup returns CDR1 MDHEN and CDR2 SYDVKM. V lost 8 bases and J lost 5; bases outside the gene matches: 11. The CDR3 runs 14 residues. The CDR3 protein is CASGTTQGLETQYF. CDR3 coding DNA: TGTGCCAGCGGAACGACACAGGGGTTGGAGACCCAGTACTTC.

This clone turned up a few times. The chain's CDR3 is CASSLAPGRGGNSPLHF. DNA for the CDR3: TGTGCCAGCAGCTTGGCCCCGGGAAGAGGTGGGAATTCACCCCTCCACTTT. V gene TRBV5-6 combines with J gene TRBJ1-6; D uncertain. CDR3 length: 17 amino acids. Trimming pared 0 bases from V and 7 bases from J, leaving 17 bases between. Germline-derived CDR1 and CDR2 are SGHDT and YYEEEE.

The V gene is TRBV27, the J gene TRBJ2-1; 8 bases match TRBD2. The V and J ends lost 6 bases and 5 bases, in that order; junction bases with no gene match: 12. CDR1 MNHEY and CDR2 SMNVEV come from the germline V gene (reference sequence). The CDR3 has 16 residues. CDR3 DNA: TGTGCCAGCAGCCTAATTACTAGCGGCCTAGACAATGAGCAGTTCTTC. Its protein is CASSLITSGLDNEQFF.

The chain links TRBV10-3 to TRBJ1-2, with 9 bases fitting TRBD1. V dropped 4 bases and J dropped 2; count of bases not matched to a gene: 2. The CDR3 is 14 residues long. CDR1 and CDR2 (germline): ENHRY, SYGVKD. CDR3 DNA: TGTGCCATCAGTGGGGGACAGGGAAACTATGGCTACACCTTC. Translation gives CAISGGQGNYGYTF.

The chain employs TRBV4-3 and TRBJ2-7, with 8 bases matching TRBD1. Looked up from germline, CDR1 is LGHNA and CDR2 is YSLEER. The V gene end was trimmed by 0 bases and the J gene end by 3 bases; junction bases not matched to a gene: 4. The CDR3 consists of 15 residues. The CDR3 DNA reads as TGCGCCAGCAGCCAAGATCAGGGGGCTGGCTACGAGCAGTACTTC. The encoded protein is CASSQDQGAGYEQYF.

This chain connects TRBV27 to TRBJ1-5; D is unresolved. V lost 5 bases to trimming and J lost 3 bases, with 11 bases between them. Germline V lookup: CDR1 MNHEY, CDR2 SMNVEV (reference sequence). The CDR3 is 14 residues long. The DNA of the CDR3 is TGTGCCAGCAGTCCTACTTTGGTCAATCAGCCCCAGCATTTT. Its translation is CASSPTLVNQPQHF.

The chain carries TRBV4-1 and TRBJ1-1, with 7 bases lining up with TRBD1. The CDR3 has 14 amino acids. Germline lookup yields CDR1 MGHRA and CDR2 YSYEKL. The trim removed 4 bases at V and 6 bases at J, leaving 8 bases unmatched. The CDR3 reads CASSRNRGKSEAFF. The CDR3 DNA reads TGCGCCAGCAGCCGGAACAGGGGAAAGTCTGAAGCTTTCTTT.

This clone was seen a few times. This rearrangement joins TRBV2 to TRBJ2-1; D ambiguous. Germline CDR1 reads SNHLY; CDR2 reads FYNNEI. V dropped 5 bases and J dropped 3 bases, with 8 bases sitting between them. This CDR3 has 13 amino acids. The CDR3 loop reads CASSLTDYNEQFF. CDR3 DNA: TGTGCCAGCAGTCTCACAGACTACAATGAGCAGTTCTTC.

The chain uses TRBV30 and TRBJ2-1; TRBD1 is a possible D gene (5 bases). This CDR3 spans 15 amino acids. Germline CDR1 is GTSNPN and CDR2 is SVGIG (reference sequence). Trimming stripped 2 bases from V and 7 bases from J, with 18 bases between. CDR3 DNA: TGTGCCTGGAGTATAGGAAGCAGGGCGTGGAATGAGCAGTTCTTC. It is translated as CAWSIGSRAWNEQFF.

The V and J genes are TRBV28 and TRBJ2-7, with D possibly matching TRBD2 (6 bases). This CDR3 is 15 amino acids long. V lost 0 bases and J 2 bases, leaving 11 bases between the germline ends. Per the germline V gene, CDR1 is MDHEN and CDR2 is SYDVKM. The CDR3 protein is CASSLWGGNTYEQYF. The CDR3 DNA reads as TGTGCCAGCAGTTTATGGGGCGGGAATACCTACGAGCAGTACTTC.

V usage is TRBV18 and J usage is TRBJ2-1, with 9 bases lining up with TRBD2. The CDR3 extends over 14 amino acids. Germline V gene sequence: CDR1 KGHSH, CDR2 LQKENI. The V segment lost 1 base and the J segment 8 bases; nucleotides outside the gene matches: 3. The CDR3 nucleotides are TGTGCCAGCTCACCACTTATAGCGGGAGATGAGCAGTTCTTC. Protein: CASSPLIAGDEQFF.

In this sample, this clone turned up a few times. This rearrangement joins TRBV2 to TRBJ1-2; tentatively, D is TRBD1 (6 bases). Trimming took off 6 bases at V and 7 bases at J, with 12 bases between the two ends. This CDR3 contains 12 residues. Germline lookup yields CDR1 SNHLY and CDR2 FYNNEI. The CDR3 here is CASRAGAGGYTF. The CDR3 nucleotides are TGTGCCAGCAGGGCGGGGGCCGGTGGCTACACCTTC.

The V and J genes are TRBV19 and TRBJ2-7; tentatively, D is TRBD1 (6 bases). V was trimmed by 4 bases and J by 6 bases, leaving 10 bases between them. Germline V CDR1 and CDR2: LNHDA, SQIVND (reference sequence). The CDR3 covers 12 residues. Written as DNA, the CDR3 is TGTGCCAGTAGTAAGGGGACAACCGAGCAGTACTTC. This translates into CASSKGTTEQYF.

The chain combines TRBV30 with TRBJ1-1, with D maybe TRBD1 (5 bases). The CDR3 is made up of 14 amino acids. Trimming stripped 4 bases from V and 3 bases from J, with 15 bases between. Germline values: CDR1 GTSNPN, CDR2 SVGIG (reference sequence). The CDR3 spells CAWNRRGGDTEAFF. Here the CDR3 DNA reads TGTGCCTGGAATCGGCGCGGGGGGGACACTGAAGCTTTCTTT.

V and J are TRBV2 and TRBJ1-2; 11 positions match TRBD1. Germline loops: CDR1 SNHLY, CDR2 FYNNEI. The V and J ends lost 4 bases and 2 bases, in that order; junction bases with no gene match: 0. This CDR3 has 14 residues. The CDR3 coding sequence is TGTGCCAGCAGTGGGACAGGGGGCAACTATGGCTACACCTTC. Protein sequence: CASSGTGGNYGYTF.

The chain joins TRBV5-1 to TRBJ1-4; maybe TRBD1 (6 bases). Germline V gene lookup returns CDR1 SGHRS and CDR2 YFSETQ. This CDR3 region has 15 residues. V lost 4 bases to trimming and J lost 8 bases, with 18 bases between them. CDR3 sequence (DNA): TGCGCCAGCAGCCCCAGGCGGGGGGCGGAGGAAAAACTGTTTTTT. Translating it yields CASSPRRGAEEKLFF. The full variable domain, rest sourced from reference TRBV5-1 and TRBJ1-4, is KAGVTQTPRYLIKTRGQQVTLSCSPISGHRSVSWYQQTPGQGLQFLFEYFSETQRNKGNFPGRFSGRQFSNSRSEMNVSTLELGDSALYLCASSPRRGAEEKLFFGSGTQLSVL.

This clone came up once. V gene TRBV19 combines with J gene TRBJ2-1; 10 bases align to TRBD1. This CDR3 region has 13 residues. Germline values: CDR1 LNHDA, CDR2 SQIVND (reference sequence). V lost 4 bases and J lost 8; bases outside the gene matches: 2. The DNA of the CDR3 is TGTGCCAGTAGTAGTGACAGGGGGCATGAGCAGTTCTTC. Encoded protein: CASSSDRGHEQFF.

The chain joins TRBV30 to TRBJ2-3; 7 positions agree with TRBD1. With V trimmed by 0 bases and J by 8 bases, 11 bases remained unmatched. CDR1 is GTSNPN, CDR2 SVGIG, per germline (reference sequence). This CDR3 has 15 amino acids. CDR3 sequence reads: CAWSVGQAIRGTQYF. Here the CDR3 DNA reads TGTGCCTGGAGTGTAGGACAGGCGATAAGAGGTACGCAGTATTTT. The full variable domain, with the rest looked up from reference TRBV30 and TRBJ2-3, is SQTIHQWPATLVQPVGSPLSLECTVEGTSNPNLYWYRQAAGRGLQLLFYSVGIGQISSEVPQNLSASRPQDRQFILSSKKLLLSDSGFYLCAWSVGQAIRGTQYFGPGTRLTVL.

This sequence joins TRBV29-1 and TRBJ2-5, with D perhaps TRBD1 (5 bases). CDR1 and CDR2 (germline): SQVTM, ANQGSEA. The ends were cut back, 5 bases at V and 4 bases at J, with 8 bases in the middle. The CDR3 runs 11 residues. CDR3 in DNA: TGCAGCGTTTTGGGGCCAGAGACCCAGTACTTC. It is translated as CSVLGPETQYF.